This is a list of T cell receptor beta chains from one sample in a study of control samples from healthy donors and cancer patients. Profiling relied on immunoSEQ multiplex PCR, and the TCRdb table lists in-frame clones only, not all of them. The data contain 120,000 to 150,000 clones, more than 90% of them singletons. Sequenced material: blood. These receptors were taken from a young man in good health. Both conserved end residues are part of each CDR3. A D gene is named only where the DNA matches it firmly. A row's size may be missing; if present it is once, few, many or a size class.

NA	TRBV29-1	NA	TRBJ1-2	CSVGEAGGYTF	TGCAGCGTTGGGGAAGCGGGTGGCTACACCTTC
TRBD1	TRBV5-5	NA	TRBJ1-2	CASSTDRDLYGYTF	TGTGCCAGCAGCACCGACAGGGACCTCTATGGCTACACCTTC
NA	TRBV19	once	TRBJ1-1	CATTKSTPLEAFF	TGTGCCACGACGAAATCTACCCCCCTTGAAGCTTTCTTT
NA	TRBV6-2/TRBV6-3	NA	TRBJ2-1	CASSYLGGNSNEQFF	TGTGCCAGCAGTTACCTCGGCGGGAACTCCAATGAGCAGTTCTTC
NA	TRBV19	NA	TRBJ1-2	CASSTTVGYTF	TGTGCCAGTAGTACGACGGTTGGCTACACCTTC
NA	TRBV28	NA	TRBJ1-2	CASSTSQGNYGYTF	TGTGCCAGCAGTACAAGTCAGGGAAACTATGGCTACACCTTC
NA	TRBV7-2	NA	TRBJ2-1	CASSPDPSTEQFF	TGTGCCAGCAGCCCGGACCCCAGCACTGAGCAGTTCTTC
NA	TRBV3-1/TRBV3-2	NA	TRBJ2-3	CASSQAIAANTDTQYF	TGTGCCAGCAGCCAAGCTATAGCGGCTAACACAGATACGCAGTATTTT
TRBD1	TRBV6-2/TRBV6-3	NA	TRBJ1-5	CASSYYRGGLDQPQHF	TGTGCCAGCAGTTACTACAGGGGCGGTTTGGATCAGCCCCAGCATTTT
NA	TRBV5-6	NA	TRBJ2-7	CASTRSGYEQYF	TGTGCCAGCACCCGGTCGGGCTACGAGCAGTACTTC
TRBD2	TRBV4-2	NA	TRBJ2-2	CASSQVVSPGGPTGELFF	TGTGCCAGCAGCCAAGTAGTTTCTCCGGGAGGGCCCACCGGGGAGCTGTTTTTT
TRBD1	TRBV10-3	NA	TRBJ1-2	CAISGPGTGDGYTF	TGTGCCATCAGTGGTCCCGGGACAGGGGATGGCTACACCTTC
TRBD2	TRBV9	NA	TRBJ2-1	CASSVLLAGNEQFF	TGTGCCAGCAGCGTATTACTAGCGGGAAATGAGCAGTTCTTC
TRBD2	TRBV7-9	NA	TRBJ2-1	CASSLARAGNSYNEQFF	TGTGCCAGCAGCTTAGCGCGAGCGGGGAACTCCTACAATGAGCAGTTCTTC